Listed below are T cell receptor beta chains from one sample, sequenced in a study of blood T cell repertoires in COVID-19. The protocol was immunoSEQ multiplex PCR, while the TCRdb copy is restricted to in-frame clones and leaves out a portion. The sample includes 130,000 to 150,000 clones, about 79% seen only once; the top ten take approximately 10%. The sequencing sample was made of peripheral blood. The receptors were gathered from a man in his 60s with active or convalescent COVID-19. CDR3s include the opening cysteine and the closing phenylalanine or tryptophan. A D gene is named only where the DNA matches it firmly. Not every row has a clone size; where given, it reads once, few, many or a size class.

clone size: .; J gene: TRBJ2-2; D gene: TRBD2; V gene: TRBV27; CDR3 DNA: TGTGCCAGCAGTACCGAGCGGGAGGGTGTCGGGGAGCTGTTTTTT; CDR3 protein: CASSTEREGVGELFF
clone size: .; J gene: TRBJ1-4; D gene: .; V gene: TRBV10-1; CDR3 DNA: TGCGCCAGCAGCCCCGGGGGGGAAAAACTGTTTTTT; CDR3 protein: CASSPGGEKLFF
clone size: .; J gene: TRBJ2-7; D gene: TRBD1; V gene: TRBV6-2/TRBV6-3; CDR3 DNA: TGTGCCAGCAGTTACCGGGGACAGGGGACCTCCTACGAGCAGTACTTC; CDR3 protein: CASSYRGQGTSYEQYF
clone size: .; J gene: TRBJ2-1; D gene: TRBD1; V gene: TRBV14; CDR3 DNA: TGTGCCAGCAGCCCCTTCGGACAGGGGGCCCCTAATACCTACAATGAGCAGTTCTTC; CDR3 protein: CASSPFGQGAPNTYNEQFF
clone size: .; J gene: TRBJ1-2; D gene: .; V gene: TRBV27; CDR3 DNA: TGTGCCAGCAGTTTGTACGCAGGGGACGGCTACACCTTC; CDR3 protein: CASSLYAGDGYTF
clone size: .; J gene: TRBJ2-7; D gene: TRBD2; V gene: TRBV5-4; CDR3 DNA: TGTGCCAGCAGCTTGGACGGGGGGGCCCACGAGCAGTACTTC; CDR3 protein: CASSLDGGAHEQYF
clone size: .; J gene: TRBJ1-2; D gene: .; V gene: TRBV6-7; CDR3 DNA: TGTGCCAGCAGTTACTCGATTCGACAGCAGCAGGGACTCGATGGCTACACCTTC; CDR3 protein: CASSYSIRQQQGLDGYTF
clone size: .; J gene: TRBJ2-7; D gene: .; V gene: TRBV18; CDR3 DNA: TGTGCCAGTCGTCAGGGGACAACCTACGAGCAGTACTTC; CDR3 protein: CASRQGTTYEQYF
clone size: .; J gene: TRBJ1-4; D gene: TRBD1; V gene: TRBV2; CDR3 DNA: TGTGCCAGCAGGGACACCGGGACAGGGACTGAAAAACTGTTTTTT; CDR3 protein: CASRDTGTGTEKLFF
clone size: .; J gene: TRBJ2-5; D gene: .; V gene: TRBV5-1; CDR3 DNA: TGCGCCAGCAGCCCGCTGGGACAATCGGGGGAGACCCAGTACTTC; CDR3 protein: CASSPLGQSGETQYF
clone size: .; J gene: TRBJ2-1; D gene: TRBD2; V gene: TRBV7-6; CDR3 DNA: TGTGCCAGCAGCGATAGGACTAGTGCCCTTGGGCAGTTCTTC; CDR3 protein: CASSDRTSALGQFF
clone size: .; J gene: TRBJ1-1; D gene: TRBD1; V gene: TRBV30; CDR3 DNA: TGTGCCTGGAGTGGGGGGGACAGGGCTTGGGCTGAAGCTTTCTTT; CDR3 protein: CAWSGGDRAWAEAFF
clone size: .; J gene: TRBJ2-2; D gene: .; V gene: TRBV2; CDR3 DNA: TGTGCCAGCAGATTGGACAGGAACACCGGGGAGCTGTTTTTT; CDR3 protein: CASRLDRNTGELFF
clone size: .; J gene: TRBJ1-2; D gene: .; V gene: TRBV28; CDR3 DNA: TGTGCCAGCAGTCGGCTGGGGGACTACTATGGCTACACCTTC; CDR3 protein: CASSRLGDYYGYTF
clone size: .; J gene: TRBJ1-2; D gene: .; V gene: TRBV20-1; CDR3 DNA: TGCAGTGCTACAGGGGACCCTCGCCTGGCCTTC; CDR3 protein: CSATGDPRLAF
clone size: .; J gene: TRBJ2-5; D gene: .; V gene: TRBV5-8; CDR3 DNA: TGTGCCAGCAGCCCCCGGGGAGCAAAGTACCAAGAGACCCAGTACTTC; CDR3 protein: CASSPRGAKYQETQYF
clone size: once; J gene: TRBJ2-7; D gene: TRBD1; V gene: TRBV5-8; CDR3 DNA: TGTGCCAGCAGCTTGGCAGCCCGGGACAGGATATACGAGCAGTACTTC; CDR3 protein: CASSLAARDRIYEQYF
clone size: .; J gene: TRBJ1-3; D gene: .; V gene: TRBV9; CDR3 DNA: TGTGCCAGCAGCCTTAACAGGGACTCTGGAAACACCATATATTTT; CDR3 protein: CASSLNRDSGNTIYF
clone size: .; J gene: TRBJ2-7; D gene: TRBD1; V gene: TRBV5-4; CDR3 DNA: TGTGCCAGCAGCTTGCGGAAGGGACAGGGGGCGGACGAGCAGTACTTC; CDR3 protein: CASSLRKGQGADEQYF
clone size: .; J gene: TRBJ1-1; D gene: .; V gene: TRBV29-1; CDR3 DNA: TGCAGCGTTGAAGATTGGGGGACATCCTCGAACACTGAAGCTTTCTTT; CDR3 protein: CSVEDWGTSSNTEAFF
clone size: .; J gene: TRBJ1-1; D gene: TRBD1; V gene: TRBV19; CDR3 DNA: TGTGCCAGTAGTATAGAAGTATGGGGGGGCACAGGGGGACTGAACACTGAAGCTTTCTTT; CDR3 protein: CASSIEVWGGTGGLNTEAFF
clone size: .; J gene: TRBJ1-5; D gene: TRBD1; V gene: TRBV5-1; CDR3 DNA: TGCGCCAGCAGCTTGGGGGACAGGGGGCTCGATCAGCCCCAGCATTTT; CDR3 protein: CASSLGDRGLDQPQHF
clone size: few; J gene: TRBJ2-3; D gene: TRBD2; V gene: TRBV7-8; CDR3 DNA: TGTGCCAGCAGCCCTGAGACTAGCGGACTTAGCACAGATACGCAGTATTTT; CDR3 protein: CASSPETSGLSTDTQYF
clone size: .; J gene: TRBJ2-1; D gene: TRBD2; V gene: TRBV2; CDR3 DNA: TGTGCCAGCAGCGAAAGGCTAGCGGGAGTTGGCAATGAGCAGTTCTTC; CDR3 protein: CASSERLAGVGNEQFF
clone size: .; J gene: TRBJ1-1; D gene: TRBD1; V gene: TRBV7-2; CDR3 DNA: TGTGCCAGCAGCCCCCGACAGGGAGTGAACACTGAAGCTTTCTTT; CDR3 protein: CASSPRQGVNTEAFF
clone size: once; J gene: TRBJ1-1; D gene: TRBD1; V gene: TRBV6-6; CDR3 DNA: TGTGCCAGCAGTCAAGCCGGGACAGGGGGGGAAGCTTTCTTT; CDR3 protein: CASSQAGTGGEAFF